The next 19 T cell receptor beta chains were all read from a single sample in a study of regulatory T cells in long-lasting Graves disease. Library construction for TCR beta used iRepertoire HTBI primers and Arm-PCR of CDR3 regions. TCRdb reanalysed the multiplex PCR reads using MiXCR and keeps one entry per CDR3 protein. The table shows about 620,000 distinct CDR3 sequences, with 16% occurring only once. The time point denotes: newly diagnosed GD, antithyroid drugs for less than 3 months. TCR sequences were obtained from RNA taken from PBMCs. These same records also appear under a second study, on T cells in Graves' hyperthyroidism and ophthalmopathy.

Sequenced material: peripheral blood mononuclear cells (PBMCs), taken at new diagnosis, from a patient treated with antithyroid drugs. The receptors originated from a young woman with Graves disease.

This clonotype was observed a few times. J is TRBJ2-1 and V is TRBV10-1, with 9 bases identical to TRBD2. CDR1 and CDR2 (germline): WNHNN, SYGVQD (reference sequence). This CDR3 region has 17 residues. J gave up 7 bases and V 0 bases, and 10 bases lay outside the gene matches. In nucleotides, the CDR3 is TGCGCCAGCAGTGAGTCGACGAGGCTAGCGGGACAAAATGAGCAGTTCTTC. Encoded protein: CASSESTRLAGQNEQFF.

The V call is TRBV19, the J call TRBJ2-2, with TRBD2 as a possible D gene (5 bases). Germline CDR1 LNHDA, CDR2 SQIVND (reference sequence). This CDR3 is 18 amino acids long. V lost 0 bases, J lost 1 base, and 15 bases lay in between. In DNA form, the CDR3 reads TGTGCCAGTAGTATAGATCTTTTGACTATCGGGAACACCGGGGAGCTGTTTTTT. Its translation: CASSIDLLTIGNTGELFF. Variable domain in full (rest from reference TRBV19 and TRBJ2-2): DGGITQSPKYLFRKEGQNVTLSCEQNLNHDAMYWYRQDPGQGLRLIYYSQIVNDFQKGDIAEGYSVSREKKESFPLTVTSAQKNPTAFYLCASSIDLLTIGNTGELFFGEGSRLTVL.

This clonotype was seen ten or more times. The J gene is TRBJ2-2, the V gene TRBV2; the D gene is possibly TRBD2 (6 bases). Trimming took 6 bases from V and 4 from J, leaving 12 bases between them. The CDR3 contains 14 residues. Germline V gene sequence: CDR1 SNHLY, CDR2 FYNNEI. CDR3 nucleotide sequence: TGTGCCAGCAGCCGGGAGCTCTCCACCGGGGAGCTGTTTTTT. It is translated as CASSRELSTGELFF.

V usage is TRBV19 and J usage is TRBJ1-1; 11 bases are a match to TRBD1. The V gene end was trimmed by 7 bases and the J gene end by 5 bases; junction bases not matched to a gene: 12. This CDR3 region has 16 residues. Germline-derived CDR1 and CDR2 are LNHDA and SQIVND (reference sequence). For the CDR3, the DNA is TGTGCCAGTAACGGCCGGGACAGGGGGTACACTACTGAAGCTTTCTTT. Amino acids: CASNGRDRGYTTEAFF.

This clonotype was counted a few times. This chain connects TRBV19 to TRBJ1-1; 7 bases line up with TRBD1. The length of the CDR3 is 14 residues. Losses at the gene ends were 1 base for V and 4 bases for J; bases not matched to a gene: 3. Germline V gives CDR1 LNHDA, CDR2 SQIVND (reference sequence). The CDR3 spells CASSIVPGGTEAFF. CDR3 bases: TGTGCCAGTAGTATAGTCCCAGGGGGCACTGAAGCTTTCTTT.

CDR3 in DNA: TGCAGCGTTGGACAGGGGGCAGAGACCCAGTACTTC. This gives the protein CSVGQGAETQYF. The rearrangement links TRBV29-1 to TRBJ2-5, with 10 nucleotides matching TRBD1. The CDR3 totals 12 residues. J gave up 4 bases and V 4 bases, and 0 bases lay outside the gene matches. The germline CDR1 and CDR2 sequences are SQVTM and ANQGSEA.

V usage is TRBV19 and J usage is TRBJ2-1; D is ambiguous. V shed 7 bases and J shed 4 bases, with 14 bases lying between them. The CDR3 is 14 residues long. Germline CDR1 and CDR2: LNHDA and SQIVND (reference sequence). The CDR3 is CASTMGGDYNEQFF. DNA of the CDR3: TGTGCCAGTACTATGGGTGGGGATTACAATGAGCAGTTCTTC.

The rearrangement links TRBV5-1 to TRBJ2-1; TRBD2 agrees at 7 bases. Germline CDR1 and CDR2: SGHRS and YFSETQ. The CDR3 has 22 amino acids. The junction had 22 bases not matched to a gene; V was cut back by 1 base and J by 0 bases. CDR3 sequence reads: CASSLWGGDLAQEWSSYNEQFF. The CDR3 nucleotides read TGCGCCAGCAGCTTGTGGGGGGGGGATCTAGCACAAGAATGGAGCTCCTACAATGAGCAGTTCTTC. The entire variable domain, with the rest obtained from reference TRBV5-1 and TRBJ2-1, is as follows: KAGVTQTPRYLIKTRGQQVTLSCSPISGHRSVSWYQQTPGQGLQFLFEYFSETQRNKGNFPGRFSGRQFSNSRSEMNVSTLELGDSALYLCASSLWGGDLAQEWSSYNEQFFGPGTRLTVL.

This chain connects TRBV5-1 to TRBJ2-7; D assignment may be TRBD1 or TRBD2 (5 bases each). Germline V lookup: CDR1 SGHRS, CDR2 YFSETQ. Trimming shortened V by 3 bases and J by 6 bases, and 28 bases separated the two germline ends. The CDR3 covers 18 residues. The DNA for the CDR3 is TGCGCCAGCAGCTCGCCCCGGGGCCCTATGGGATCTACGGGCGAGCAGTACTTC. It specifies CASSSPRGPMGSTGEQYF.

This clonotype was counted at least ten times. This chain uses TRBV28 with TRBJ1-5, with a tentative D call TRBD1 (6 bases). V lost 4 bases to trimming and J lost 0 bases, with 13 bases between them. Germline CDR1 is MDHEN and CDR2 is SYDVKM. The CDR3 is made up of 16 amino acids. The chain's CDR3 is CASSYRRQVSNQPQHF. The CDR3 nucleotides read TGTGCCAGCAGTTACCGAAGACAGGTTAGCAATCAGCCCCAGCATTTT. Variable domain in full (rest from reference TRBV28 and TRBJ1-5): DVKVTQSSRYLVKRTGEKVFLECVQDMDHENMFWYRQDPGLGLRLIYFSYDVKMKEKGDIPEGYSVSREKKERFSLILESASTNQTSMYLCASSYRRQVSNQPQHFGDGTRLSIL.

This clonotype was detected a few times. J is TRBJ2-7 and V is TRBV19, with 10 bases aligning to TRBD1. The length of the CDR3 is 13 residues. Germline-derived CDR1 and CDR2 are LNHDA and SQIVND (reference sequence). V lost 9 bases, J lost 6 bases, and 8 bases stayed unmatched. The CDR3, as DNA: TGTGCCAGCCGAGCGGGACAGGGGTTCGAGCAGTACTTC. Encoded protein: CASRAGQGFEQYF.

The CDR3 loop is CASSLEEGQQYF. The DNA of the CDR3 is TGTGCCAGCAGTCTAGAAGAGGGACAGCAGTACTTC. The chain is built from TRBV7-9 and TRBJ2-7, with D perhaps given as TRBD1 or TRBD2 (5 bases each). This CDR3 contains 12 residues. CDR1 is SEHNR, CDR2 FQNEAQ, per germline (reference sequence). V lost 6 bases to trimming and J lost 8 bases, with 14 bases between them.

V is TRBV2 and J is TRBJ1-5; D might be TRBD1 (5 bases). This CDR3 comprises 15 residues. Germline-derived CDR1 and CDR2 are SNHLY and FYNNEI. V lost 8 bases and J lost 4, with 18 bases in between. The CDR3 sequence is CASGKQGVGNQPQHF. DNA for the CDR3: TGTGCCAGCGGAAAGCAGGGTGTGGGGAATCAGCCCCAGCATTTT.

The chain couples TRBV10-3 to TRBJ2-7; D not resolved. The germline V gene has CDR1 ENHRY and CDR2 SYGVKD. The CDR3 loop spans 13 amino acids. The ends were cut back, 0 bases at V and 6 bases at J, with 9 bases in the middle. The DNA of the CDR3 is TGTGCCATCAGTGAGTCGAGTAGAGGCGAGCAGTACTTC. Its translation is CAISESSRGEQYF.

The chain employs TRBV20-1 and TRBJ2-5; D may be TRBD2 (7 bases). The germline V gene has CDR1 DFQATT and CDR2 SNEGSKA (reference sequence). CDR3 length equals 15 residues. Trimming cost V 7 bases and J 5 bases, with 23 bases left between them. The CDR3, as DNA: TGCAGTGTAGGGAGAGGGGGGAGGGTGAGGGAGACCCAGTACTTC. It codes for CSVGRGGRVRETQYF.

This clonotype was detected ten times or more. V usage is TRBV20-1 and J usage is TRBJ2-3; D not certain. V dropped 1 base and J dropped 2 bases, with 10 bases sitting between them. The germline CDR1 and CDR2 sequences are DFQATT and SNEGSKA (reference sequence). This CDR3 is 14 amino acids long. CDR3 in amino acids: CSARADRFTDTQYF. CDR3 bases: TGCAGTGCTAGAGCAGATCGGTTCACAGATACGCAGTATTTT.

V usage is TRBV18 and J usage is TRBJ2-7, with D tentatively TRBD1 (6 bases). The CDR3 is made up of 14 amino acids. Germline V lookup: CDR1 KGHSH, CDR2 LQKENI. V gave up 3 bases and J gave up 0 bases, with 9 bases separating them. Written as DNA, the CDR3 is TGTGCCAGCTCACCTCCAGGGGTCTCCTACGAGCAGTACTTC. It codes for CASSPPGVSYEQYF. The variable domain in full, with the rest retrieved from reference TRBV18 and TRBJ2-7, is NAGVMQNPRHLVRRRGQEARLRCSPMKGHSHVYWYRQLPEEGLKFMVYLQKENIIDESGMPKERFSAEFPKEGPSILRIQQVVRGDSAAYFCASSPPGVSYEQYFGPGTRLTVT.

The rearrangement uses TRBV6-1 and TRBJ1-5; D uncertain. Trimming shortened V by 1 base and J by 3 bases, and 7 bases separated the two germline ends. CDR1 is MNHNS and CDR2 is SASEGT in the germline V gene. The length of the CDR3 is 14 residues. CDR3 protein: CASSEGAVNQPQHF. The CDR3 nucleotides read TGTGCCAGCAGTGAAGGGGCAGTCAATCAGCCCCAGCATTTT.

CDR3 amino acids: CASSTQKQGGHQPQHF. CDR3 sequence (DNA): TGTGCCAGTAGTACCCAAAAACAGGGGGGGCATCAGCCCCAGCATTTT. The gene calls are TRBV19 and TRBJ1-5, with 8 bases that match TRBD1. CDR3 length: 16 residues. Losses at the gene ends were 4 bases for V and 5 bases for J; bases not matched to a gene: 10. Germline V gene data show CDR1 as LNHDA and CDR2 as SQIVND (reference sequence).